This TCR beta chain was identified during a study of cytomegalovirus exposure and HLA in healthy donors. For the study at large: From HLA-typed donors, an early data release held tens of millions of unique TCRs.

Germline CDR1 is SGHAT and CDR2 is FQNNGV. The V and J ends lost 1 base and 0 bases respectively, with 12 bases between them. The CDR3 contains 17 residues. PCR involved 60 Vbeta and 13 Jbeta primers. Sequenced by immunoSEQ multiplex PCR; TCRdb stores in-frame clones only, minus some. The sample lists about 140,000 clones, just under 85% occurring once. Nominal health characterized the donors when sampled, though unrecorded immune exposures were likely. As for this clone: What it recognizes is unknown.

Broader study findings: Several of the most significant clusters appeared, in a later analysis, to be linked to common viral pathogens. Productive rates of about 87% or about 30% were seen for most TCR beta V segments in an earlier analysis.

The specimen sequenced was PBMCs. This TCR came from a middle-aged man in good health and CMV-seropositive. V and J are TRBV11-2 and TRBJ1-4; D gene uncertain. The CDR3 region is CASSLGLALATNEKLFF. The CDR3 DNA follows: TGTGCCAGCAGCTTAGGTCTTGCACTTGCAACTAATGAAAAACTGTTTTTT. Complete variable domain (other parts from reference TRBV11-2 and TRBJ1-4): EAGVAQSPRYKIIEKRQSVAFWCNPISGHATLYWYQQILGQGPKLLIQFQNNGVVDDSQLPKDRFSAERLKGVDSTLKIQPAKLEDSAVYLCASSLGLALATNEKLFFGSGTQLSVL.